This TCR beta chain is drawn from a study of sequential checkpoint blockade in melanoma. The germline V and J ends were trimmed by 5 bases and 1 base, with 8 bases remaining between them. Germline assignment: CDR1 KGHSH and CDR2 LQKENI. This CDR3 comprises 13 residues. Indicated treatment: randomized to nivolumab then ipilimumab (arm A) or the reverse (arm B). Measured with immunoSEQ multiplex PCR; TCRdb has only the in-frame clones, and not every one. Here the sample spans some 22,000 clones, around 30% being singletons. This chain connects TRBV18 to TRBJ1-1, with D unresolved. This TCR came from a human donor with melanoma. Sample: tumor tissue (inferred from file names), taken from a patient given nivolumab and ipilimumab in sequence. In DNA, the CDR3 is TGTGCCAGCTCAAAGGGTACGAACACTGAAGCTTTCTTT. Translating it yields CASSKGTNTEAFF. The full variable domain, completed using reference TRBV18 and TRBJ1-1, is NAGVMQNPRHLVRRRGQEARLRCSPMKGHSHVYWYRQLPEEGLKFMVYLQKENIIDESGMPKERFSAEFPKEGPSILRIQQVVRGDSAAYFCASSKGTNTEAFFGQGTRLTVV.